The 27 T cell receptor beta chains below come from one sample, sequenced in a study of blood T cell repertoires in COVID-19 (dated by TCRdb to 2018 to 2021). Libraries were built with the immunoSEQ multiplex PCR assay. Entries here come from immuneACCESS through TCRdb and include only in-frame sequences with V and J called. Some clones fail to appear in such tables; in the studies checked, an unresolved V gene covers under half of the shortfall, and the cause of the remainder is unknown. Present in this sample are about 320,000 clones, about nine tenths of which were seen just once. The biggest ten clones account for about 10% of the sample. The sequencing sample was made of PBMCs or T cells enriched from blood (not recorded which). These receptors were collected from a young woman who had recovered from COVID-19.

This clone was seen a handful of times. The chain combines TRBV21-1 with TRBJ1-3; whether TRBD1, the table's D call, matches the DNA was not checked. TRBV21-1 is a pseudogene segment. This CDR3 has 16 residues. The CDR3 region is CASSSDRASSGNTIYF. The CDR3 coding sequence is TGTGCCAGCAGCAGTGACAGGGCGTCTTCTGGAAACACCATATATTTT.

This sequence joins TRBV30 and TRBJ2-1, with D perhaps matching TRBD1 (5 bases). This CDR3 is 14 amino acids long. Germline V gene sequence: CDR1 GTSNPN, CDR2 SVGIG (reference sequence). The V gene lost 1 base and the J gene lost 0 bases, with 7 bases spanning the gap. The CDR3 here is CAWSGDSSYNEQFF. The CDR3 bases are TGTGCCTGGAGTGGAGACAGCTCCTACAATGAGCAGTTCTTC.

The V call is TRBV7-8, the J call TRBJ1-2; D ambiguous. Germline V lookup: CDR1 SGHVS, CDR2 FQNEAQ. V lost 0 bases to trimming and J lost 0 bases, with 8 bases between them. CDR3 length equals 15 residues. CDR3 nucleotide sequence: TGTGCCAGCAGCTTAGCAAGAGTCTCTAACTATGGCTACACCTTC. Translated: CASSLARVSNYGYTF.

The chain employs TRBV11-2 and TRBJ2-7; 8 bases map to TRBD1. Germline V gene lookup returns CDR1 SGHAT and CDR2 FQNNGV. The CDR3 runs 14 residues. Unmatched junction bases numbered 6, after V lost 3 bases and J lost 5 bases. CDR3 nucleotide sequence: TGTGCCAGCAGCTTGGGCAGGGGGCGTCACGAGCAGTACTTC. It codes for CASSLGRGRHEQYF.

The V gene is TRBV7-6, the J gene TRBJ2-1; TRBD2 might be the D (5 bases). V was pared by 0 bases and J by 5 bases, with 8 bases between. The CDR3 is 14 residues long. Germline values: CDR1 SGHVS, CDR2 FNYEAQ. CDR3 loop: CASSLALAHNEQFF. CDR3 DNA sequence: TGTGCCAGCAGCTTAGCGCTAGCCCACAATGAGCAGTTCTTC. The variable domain in full, completed from reference TRBV7-6 and TRBJ2-1, reads GAGVSQSPRYKVTKRGQDVALRCDPISGHVSLYWYRQALGQGPEFLTYFNYEAQQDKSGLPNDRFSAERPEGSISTLTIQRTEQRDSAMYRCASSLALAHNEQFFGPGTRLTVL.

The chain combines TRBV20-1 with TRBJ2-7, with TRBD2 identical over 7 bases. Looked up from germline, CDR1 is DFQATT and CDR2 is SNEGSKA (reference sequence). The CDR3 is made up of 13 amino acids. The ends lost 3 bases at V and 3 bases at J; junction bases unmatched: 5. The CDR3 protein is CSASLAANYEQYF. The CDR3, as DNA: TGCAGTGCTAGTCTAGCGGCAAACTACGAGCAGTACTTC.

This clone was observed a handful of times. The rearrangement uses TRBV11-2 and TRBJ1-2; the match to TRBD1 covers 10 bases. The CDR3 length is 15 residues. The V gene end was trimmed by 4 bases and the J gene end by 4 bases; junction bases not matched to a gene: 6. CDR1 SGHAT and CDR2 FQNNGV come from the germline V gene. The CDR3 here is CASSSGQGFSYGYTF. In DNA, the CDR3 is TGTGCCAGCAGCTCGGGACAGGGGTTCTCCTATGGCTACACCTTC. Based on the CDR3 plus reference TRBV11-2 and TRBJ1-2, the full variable domain is EAGVAQSPRYKIIEKRQSVAFWCNPISGHATLYWYQQILGQGPKLLIQFQNNGVVDDSQLPKDRFSAERLKGVDSTLKIQPAKLEDSAVYLCASSSGQGFSYGYTFGSGTRLTVV.

The chain carries TRBV18 and TRBJ2-1, with 11 bases identical to TRBD2. Germline V CDR1 and CDR2: KGHSH, LQKENI. V dropped 3 bases and J dropped 3; count of bases not matched to a gene: 1. The CDR3 runs to 15 residues. CDR3 DNA sequence: TGTGCCAGCTCACCGACTAGCGGGATCTACAATGAGCAGTTCTTC. Translation gives CASSPTSGIYNEQFF. The complete variable domain, with remaining parts taken from reference TRBV18 and TRBJ2-1, reads NAGVMQNPRHLVRRRGQEARLRCSPMKGHSHVYWYRQLPEEGLKFMVYLQKENIIDESGMPKERFSAEFPKEGPSILRIQQVVRGDSAAYFCASSPTSGIYNEQFFGPGTRLTVL.

The V gene is TRBV19, the J gene TRBJ1-5; D gene unclear. V was trimmed by 8 bases and J by 5 bases, leaving 16 bases between them. Germline lookup yields CDR1 LNHDA and CDR2 SQIVND (reference sequence). This CDR3 spans 14 amino acids. The CDR3 nucleotides read TGTGCCAGTTCTACCGCGGAAACTCATCAGCCCCAGCATTTT. Translation: CASSTAETHQPQHF.

The J gene is TRBJ1-2, the V gene TRBV5-4; the match to TRBD1 covers 7 bases. The CDR3 consists of 16 residues. The junction had 7 bases not matched to a gene; V was cut back by 0 bases and J by 2 bases. Germline V gives CDR1 SGHNT, CDR2 YYREEE (reference sequence). The CDR3 nucleotides read TGTGCCAGCAGCTTGGCGTTCGGGACAGACAACTATGGCTACACCTTC. This sequence encodes CASSLAFGTDNYGYTF.

The chain joins TRBV15 to TRBJ2-2; TRBD1 agrees at 8 bases. Germline loops: CDR1 LNHNV, CDR2 YYDKDF (reference sequence). This CDR3 has 15 residues. V was pared by 1 base and J by 8 bases, with 6 bases of the junction left unmatched. CDR3 sequence reads: CATSRVQGASGELFF. The CDR3 DNA reads TGTGCCACCAGCAGAGTTCAGGGGGCATCGGGGGAGCTGTTTTTT.

This clone has only a few counts. This chain links TRBV6-1 with TRBJ1-2, with 9 bases that match TRBD1. Germline-derived CDR1 and CDR2 are MNHNS and SASEGT. The CDR3 covers 16 residues. V gave up 3 bases and J gave up 3 bases; unmatched junction bases: 8. This chain's CDR3 is CASSEEDGTGHYGYTF. CDR3 coding DNA: TGTGCCAGCAGTGAGGAAGACGGGACAGGGCACTATGGCTACACCTTC.

The V call is TRBV9, the J call TRBJ1-1; 7 bases are shared with TRBD1. Trimming at V came to 6 bases and at J to 6 bases, leaving 14 bases not matched to a gene. The CDR3 contains 15 residues. CDR1 and CDR2 from the germline V gene are SGDLS and YYNGEE. The CDR3 DNA sequence: TGTGCCAGCACCCGAAGGGGGGCCCAGGGGGCTGAAGCTTTCTTT. As protein: CASTRRGAQGAEAFF.

The rearrangement links TRBV28 to TRBJ1-1; no firm D call. V was clipped by 6 bases and J by 11 bases, with 16 bases between them. Germline-derived CDR1 and CDR2 are MDHEN and SYDVKM. The CDR3 sequence is 12 residues long. The CDR3 nucleotides are TGTGCCAGCAGCCTAACTCTGGTGGTGGCTTTCTTT. Translating gives CASSLTLVVAFF.

The chain couples TRBV18 to TRBJ1-1, with 7 bases aligning to TRBD1. J lost 6 bases, V lost 2 bases, and 9 bases had no gene match. CDR3 size: 15 residues. CDR1 is KGHSH and CDR2 is LQKENI in the germline V gene. The chain's CDR3 is CASSPSTGKGSEAFF. CDR3 sequence (DNA): TGTGCCAGCTCACCATCGACAGGGAAGGGCTCTGAAGCTTTCTTT.

The V call is TRBV9, the J call TRBJ1-5, with D tentatively TRBD1 (6 bases). This CDR3 region has 14 residues. Trimming left V 0 bases short and J 3 bases short, with 7 bases between. The germline V gene has CDR1 SGDLS and CDR2 YYNGEE. CDR3 DNA: TGTGCCAGCAGCGTAGGGGACACCAATCAGCCCCAGCATTTT. The encoded protein is CASSVGDTNQPQHF.

The gene calls are TRBV29-1 and TRBJ1-2; 7 bases match TRBD1. This CDR3 comprises 13 residues. V lost 4 bases to trimming and J lost 8 bases; unmatched junction nucleotides: 10. Per the germline V gene, CDR1 is SQVTM and CDR2 is ANQGSEA. The CDR3 region is CSVANPTGKGYTF. The CDR3 DNA is TGCAGCGTTGCTAACCCGACAGGGAAGGGCTACACCTTC. The whole variable domain, filled in from reference TRBV29-1 and TRBJ1-2, reads SAVISQKPSRDICQRGTSLTIQCQVDSQVTMMFWYRQQPGQSLTLIATANQGSEATYESGFVIDKFPISRPNLTFSTLTVSNMSPEDSSIYLCSVANPTGKGYTFGSGTRLTVV.

The gene calls are TRBV7-2 and TRBJ1-3; D remains ambiguous. CDR1 is SGHTA and CDR2 is FQGNSA in the germline V gene. The CDR3 is 12 residues long. V was clipped by 1 base and J by 8 bases, with 6 bases between them. This chain's CDR3 is CASSLVEDTIYF. The CDR3 coding sequence is TGTGCCAGCAGCTTAGTGGAGGACACCATATATTTT.

This chain links TRBV4-1 with TRBJ1-5, with 10 nucleotides matching TRBD1. In germline, CDR1 is MGHRA, CDR2 YSYEKL. The CDR3 totals 16 residues. V gave up 4 bases and J gave up 3 bases; unmatched junction bases: 6. The CDR3 sequence: CASSPGTGADNQPQHF. The CDR3 bases are TGCGCCAGCAGCCCTGGGACAGGGGCCGACAATCAGCCCCAGCATTTT.

This chain connects TRBV5-1 to TRBJ2-3; 8 bases map to TRBD2. The germline gives CDR1 SGHRS, CDR2 YFSETQ. V shed 3 bases, J shed 6 bases, and the junction held 12 bases outside the gene matches. The CDR3 sequence is 16 residues long. The CDR3: CASSWASGGTTDTQYF. CDR3 nucleotides: TGCGCCAGCAGCTGGGCCTCGGGAGGGACAACGGATACGCAGTATTTT.

CDR3 protein: CASSRGGGDTQYF. The CDR3 DNA reads as TGTGCCAGCAGTCGGGGGGGCGGAGATACGCAGTATTTT. V gene TRBV7-3 combines with J gene TRBJ2-3; 8 bases map to TRBD2. J lost 5 bases, V lost 6 bases, and 4 bases had no gene match. This CDR3 contains 13 residues. Germline CDR1 reads SGHTA; CDR2 reads FQGTGA.

Only a few counts were recorded for this clone. This rearrangement joins TRBV5-6 to TRBJ1-2; a weak D match, TRBD1 (5 bases). The germline V gene encodes CDR1 SGHDT and CDR2 YYEEEE. V dropped 0 bases and J dropped 5 bases, with 26 bases sitting between them. The CDR3 extends over 19 amino acids. Here the CDR3 DNA reads TGTGCCAGCAGCTTGGATGAAGGGGTAGTGGCTGGGCGGTCTTATGGCTACACCTTC. Protein: CASSLDEGVVAGRSYGYTF.

The chain links TRBV18 to TRBJ2-1; 9 nucleotides agree with TRBD2. The junction had 14 bases not matched to a gene; V was cut back by 2 bases and J by 6 bases. The CDR3 length is 18 residues. CDR1 KGHSH and CDR2 LQKENI come from the germline V gene. The CDR3 is CASSPTPDQRGEINEQFF. In nucleotides, the CDR3 is TGTGCCAGCTCACCAACTCCGGACCAGCGGGGGGAGATCAATGAGCAGTTCTTC. The whole variable domain, filled in from reference TRBV18 and TRBJ2-1, reads NAGVMQNPRHLVRRRGQEARLRCSPMKGHSHVYWYRQLPEEGLKFMVYLQKENIIDESGMPKERFSAEFPKEGPSILRIQQVVRGDSAAYFCASSPTPDQRGEINEQFFGPGTRLTVL.

The chain links TRBV12-3 or TRBV12-4 to TRBJ1-2; no clear D. V was cut by 6 bases and J by 4 bases, with 12 bases left in between. The CDR3 covers 13 residues. CDR3 sequence: CASRSPGTYGYTF. As DNA, the CDR3 is TGTGCCAGCAGGTCTCCGGGTACCTATGGCTACACCTTC.

The J gene is TRBJ1-2, the V gene TRBV9, with 11 nucleotides matching TRBD1. The germline V gene encodes CDR1 SGDLS and CDR2 YYNGEE. The CDR3 totals 16 residues. V trimming: 0 bases; J trimming: 7 bases; junction bases outside the gene matches: 8. CDR3 bases: TGTGCCAGCAGCGTAGGAGGGACAGGGGGATTAAGTGGCTACACCTTC. This codes for CASSVGGTGGLSGYTF.

J is TRBJ2-5 and V is TRBV11-3; TRBD1 agrees at 8 bases. The trim removed 5 bases at V and 5 bases at J, leaving 10 bases unmatched. The CDR3 covers 15 residues. CDR1 is SGHNT and CDR2 is YENEEA in the germline V gene. CDR3 in DNA: TGTGCCAGCAGCCTCGGAGCCAGGGGGCAGGAGACCCAGTACTTC. Its translation: CASSLGARGQETQYF.

The chain is built from TRBV9 and TRBJ1-2, with D possibly TRBD1 on 5 matching bases. Germline V CDR1 and CDR2: SGDLS, YYNGEE. CDR3 length: 15 amino acids. The V end lost 3 bases, the J end lost 8 bases, and 20 bases lay between the germline ends. DNA for the CDR3: TGTGCCAGCAGCGCCGGAGGGGAGGGGATGGGGGGCTACACCTTC. Protein: CASSAGGEGMGGYTF.